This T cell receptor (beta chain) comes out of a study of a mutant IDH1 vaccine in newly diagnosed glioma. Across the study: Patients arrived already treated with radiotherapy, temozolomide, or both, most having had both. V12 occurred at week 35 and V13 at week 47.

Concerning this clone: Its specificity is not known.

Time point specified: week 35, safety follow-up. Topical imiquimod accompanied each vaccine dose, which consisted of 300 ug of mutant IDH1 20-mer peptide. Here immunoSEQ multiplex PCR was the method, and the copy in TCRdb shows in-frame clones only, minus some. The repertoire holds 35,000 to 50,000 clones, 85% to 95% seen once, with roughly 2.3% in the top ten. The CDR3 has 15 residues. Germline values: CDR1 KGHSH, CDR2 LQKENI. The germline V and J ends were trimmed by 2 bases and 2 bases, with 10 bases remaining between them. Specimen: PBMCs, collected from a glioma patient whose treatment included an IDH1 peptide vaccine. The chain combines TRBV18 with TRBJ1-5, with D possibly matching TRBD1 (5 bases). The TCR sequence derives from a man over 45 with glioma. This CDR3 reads CASSPEGGGNQPQHF. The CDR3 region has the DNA TGTGCCAGCTCACCAGAGGGAGGGGGCAATCAGCCCCAGCATTTT.